What follows are 15 T cell receptor beta chains derived from one specimen sequenced in a study of regulatory T cells in long-lasting Graves disease. Library construction for TCR beta used iRepertoire HTBI primers and Arm-PCR of CDR3 regions. TCRdb itself ran the multiplex PCR reads through MiXCR, one entry per CDR3 protein. The sample lists approximately 460,000 distinct CDR3 sequences; roughly 15% were seen once. The time point here: newly diagnosed GD, antithyroid drugs for less than 3 months. RNA isolated from PBMCs was used to make the TCR library. These data were also reused for a study on T cells in Graves' hyperthyroidism and ophthalmopathy.

The sample was peripheral blood mononuclear cells (PBMCs), taken at new diagnosis, from a patient treated with antithyroid drugs. These receptors were obtained from a woman between 25 and 40 years old with Graves disease.

This clonotype was recorded at least ten times. J is TRBJ1-5 and V is TRBV7-2; a weak D match, TRBD1 (5 bases). V lost 1 base and J 7 bases, leaving 8 bases between the germline ends. CDR3 length equals 13 residues. The germline gives CDR1 SGHTA, CDR2 FQGNSA. The CDR3, as DNA: TGTGCCAGCAGCTTAGAGCAGGGACAGCCCCAGCATTTT. As protein: CASSLEQGQPQHF.

The table lists this clonotype with many counts. This chain uses TRBV9 with TRBJ2-1, with D possibly TRBD1 on 6 matching bases. The V gene's germline CDR1 is SGDLS and CDR2 YYNGEE. Trimming took 0 bases from V and 6 from J, leaving 19 bases between them. The CDR3 extends over 17 amino acids. The CDR3 DNA follows: TGTGCCAGCAGCGTAGCCCCGTGGAAGCCCAGGGGCAATGAGCAGTTCTTC. Translation: CASSVAPWKPRGNEQFF.

This clonotype was seen ten or more times. CDR3 nucleotide sequence: TGTGCCAGCAGCGTAGGGGCTGCGAGGGACGAAAAACTGTTTTTT. Translation: CASSVGAARDEKLFF. V and J are TRBV9 and TRBJ1-4; possible D gene TRBD1, 5 bases. The CDR3 sequence is 15 residues long. The ends were cut back, 0 bases at V and 8 bases at J, with 14 bases in the middle. The germline V gene encodes CDR1 SGDLS and CDR2 YYNGEE.

This clonotype was seen many times. The chain recombines TRBV6-5 with TRBJ1-1; D gene uncertain. Trimming pared 2 bases from V and 8 bases from J, leaving 12 bases between. The germline V gene has CDR1 MNHEY and CDR2 SVGAGI. This CDR3 has 13 amino acids. The CDR3, as DNA: TGTGCCAGCAGTTACACCGGACTTTTAGAAGCTTTCTTT. Translated: CASSYTGLLEAFF.

Comments on this clonotype: This likely reflects a read error, since a far larger clone is one base away. The chain uses TRBV7-9 and TRBJ2-5; no definite D call. With 5 bases removed from V and 7 bases from J, the gap between germline ends came to 11 bases. The germline CDR1 and CDR2 sequences are SEHNR and FQNEAQ (reference sequence). The CDR3 covers 12 residues. The CDR3 bases are TGTGCCAGCAGCAATAGCTGGGGGACCCAGTACTTC. Protein sequence: CASSNSWGTQYF. The full variable domain, completed using reference TRBV7-9 and TRBJ2-5, is DTGVSQNPRHKITKRGQNVTFRCDPISEHNRLYWYRQTLGQGPEFLTYFQNEAQLEKSRLLSDRFSAERPKGSFSTLEIQRTEQGDSAMYLCASSNSWGTQYFGPGTRLLVL.

This clonotype was seen a handful of times. The rearrangement joins TRBV29-1 to TRBJ1-2; D possibly corresponds to TRBD1 (5 bases). The germline gives CDR1 SQVTM, CDR2 ANQGSEA. V dropped 0 bases and J dropped 8 bases, with 13 bases sitting between them. The CDR3 consists of 13 residues. The DNA for the CDR3 is TGCAGCGTTGAAGAGGGGCAGGTAAAAGGCTACACCTTC. It translates to CSVEEGQVKGYTF.

This clonotype has a count of ten or more. The V call is TRBV6-1, the J call TRBJ1-1; D possibly corresponds to TRBD1 (5 bases). In germline, CDR1 is MNHNS, CDR2 SASEGT. Trimming cost V 8 bases and J 4 bases, with 20 bases left between them. CDR3 size: 15 residues. The CDR3 here is CASQFGGGGSTEAFF. CDR3 DNA sequence: TGTGCCAGCCAGTTTGGTGGGGGGGGGTCCACTGAAGCTTTCTTT.

This clonotype was found many times. The chain carries TRBV7-9 and TRBJ2-7; 13 nucleotides line up with TRBD2. With V trimmed by 5 bases and J by 6 bases, 13 bases remained unmatched. CDR1 is SEHNR and CDR2 is FQNEAQ in the germline V gene (reference sequence). The CDR3 extends over 17 amino acids. CDR3 in amino acids: CASSPNSPGLAGVEQYF. For the CDR3, the DNA is TGTGCCAGCAGCCCGAATAGTCCAGGACTAGCGGGAGTCGAGCAGTACTTC.

This clonotype was observed many times. V and J are TRBV12-3 or TRBV12-4 and TRBJ2-1; 11 bases agree with TRBD2. The CDR3 runs to 15 residues. V dropped 6 bases and J dropped 7; count of bases not matched to a gene: 8. CDR3 sequence: CASRTGTSGINEQFF. The CDR3 region has the DNA TGTGCCAGCAGAACCGGGACTAGCGGTATTAATGAGCAGTTCTTC.

The CDR3 loop reads CATSRVGGRGPDTQYF. Here the CDR3 DNA reads TGTGCCACCAGCAGAGTCGGCGGCCGAGGCCCAGATACGCAGTATTTT. The chain recombines TRBV15 with TRBJ2-3; D gene uncertain. V lost 1 base to trimming and J lost 4 bases, with 15 bases between them. Germline CDR1 is LNHNV and CDR2 is YYDKDF (reference sequence). The length of the CDR3 is 16 residues.

V usage is TRBV7-6 and J usage is TRBJ1-3; D unresolved. V lost 4 bases and J lost 3, with 22 bases in between. CDR3 length: 18 amino acids. The germline V gene encodes CDR1 SGHVS and CDR2 FNYEAQ. In DNA form, the CDR3 reads TGTGCCAGCAGCTCCCTCGTCTCAGGCCGGTCCCTTGGAAACACCATATATTTT. Translation gives CASSSLVSGRSLGNTIYF.

V is TRBV30 and J is TRBJ1-6; D remains unclear. The CDR3 totals 14 residues. Germline CDR1 and CDR2: GTSNPN and SVGIG (reference sequence). The germline V and J ends were trimmed by 2 bases and 4 bases, with 9 bases remaining between them. The CDR3 here is CAWSMAVYNSPLHF. The CDR3 bases are TGTGCCTGGAGTATGGCGGTATATAATTCACCCCTCCACTTT.

This clonotype has just a few counts. The V gene is TRBV20-1, the J gene TRBJ2-5; 12 bases fit TRBD2. The CDR3 runs 17 residues. V lost 2 bases to trimming and J lost 7 bases; unmatched junction nucleotides: 14. Germline values: CDR1 DFQATT, CDR2 SNEGSKA (reference sequence). The CDR3 region has the DNA TGCAGTGCTAGACCTCCATCGGGACTAGCGGGCGGAGTGACCCAGTACTTC. The encoded protein is CSARPPSGLAGGVTQYF.

This clonotype has just a few counts. The chain is built from TRBV7-9 and TRBJ2-7; D perhaps matches TRBD1 (5 bases). The V gene's germline CDR1 is SEHNR and CDR2 FQNEAQ (reference sequence). V was shortened by 1 base and J by 3 bases, with 13 bases between the two germline ends. The CDR3 contains 15 residues. The CDR3 loop reads CASSLGPGHHYEQYF. The CDR3 nucleotides are TGTGCCAGCAGCTTAGGTCCTGGACACCACTACGAGCAGTACTTC. Variable domain in full (rest from reference TRBV7-9 and TRBJ2-7): DTGVSQNPRHKITKRGQNVTFRCDPISEHNRLYWYRQTLGQGPEFLTYFQNEAQLEKSRLLSDRFSAERPKGSFSTLEIQRTEQGDSAMYLCASSLGPGHHYEQYFGPGTRLTVT.

This clonotype was counted only a few times. The chain joins TRBV3-1 to TRBJ2-2, with D uncertain. The germline V gene encodes CDR1 LGHDT and CDR2 YNNKEL (reference sequence). Between the trimmed V and J ends, which lost 1 base and 3 bases, there was a span of 6 bases. The CDR3 extends over 14 amino acids. This CDR3 is CASSQAGDTGELFF. As DNA, the CDR3 is TGTGCCAGCAGCCAAGCTGGAGACACCGGGGAGCTGTTTTTT.